This T cell receptor beta chain comes out of a study of T cell changes during pregnancy in multiple sclerosis. The CDR3 length is 14 residues. With V trimmed by 8 bases and J by 7 bases, 9 bases remained unmatched. Germline CDR1 reads SGHAT; CDR2 reads FQNNGV. TCRdb's copy holds only in-frame clones and misses some; the assay was immunoSEQ multiplex PCR. The repertoire includes about 36,000 clones, around 90% of them detected once, and 0.47% sits in the top ten. The clonotype was recovered from a female donor with multiple sclerosis, enrolled in a pregnancy study. This chain joins TRBV11-2 and TRBJ1-3, with TRBD1 identical over 9 bases. The sample consisted of CD4+ T cells from peripheral blood mononuclear cells, taken after pregnancy. CDR3 region: CASGKGQGWNTIYF. The DNA for the CDR3 is TGTGCCAGCGGCAAGGGACAGGGCTGGAACACCATATATTTT.